These 16 T cell receptor beta chains share one sample of origin, sequenced in a study of regulatory T cells in long-lasting Graves disease. Relying on iRepertoire HTBI primers and Arm-PCR of CDR3 regions, the team built TCR beta libraries. Each CDR3 protein is one row after TCRdb ran MiXCR on the multiplex PCR reads. The sample consists of approximately 560,000 distinct CDR3 sequences, 16% of them appearing once. Described time point: newly diagnosed GD, antithyroid drugs for less than 3 months. Scientists built the TCR library using RNA that was extracted from PBMCs. This sample also belongs to another study, concerning T cells in Graves' hyperthyroidism and ophthalmopathy.

The material was peripheral blood mononuclear cells (PBMCs), obtained at new diagnosis, from a patient treated with antithyroid drugs. Receptors originate from a man aged 18 to 30 with Graves disease.

This clonotype showed up many times. This sequence joins TRBV20-1 and TRBJ2-7; the match to TRBD1 covers 10 bases. Germline-derived CDR1 and CDR2 are DFQATT and SNEGSKA (reference sequence). The junction had 18 bases not matched to a gene; V was cut back by 5 bases and J by 5 bases. This CDR3 has 17 amino acids. The CDR3 spells CSAWRSKGQGRLNEQYF. CDR3 bases: TGCAGTGCTTGGCGGTCCAAGGGACAGGGGCGTTTGAACGAGCAGTACTTC.

The genes are TRBV5-4 and TRBJ1-4; tentative D call: TRBD1 (6 bases). The CDR3 has 14 amino acids. V was shortened by 2 bases and J by 8 bases, with 13 bases between the two germline ends. Germline CDR1 and CDR2: SGHNT and YYREEE (reference sequence). The CDR3 DNA sequence: TGTGCCAGCAGCTTTCCGGGGGCTCGCGAAAAACTGTTTTTT. This sequence encodes CASSFPGAREKLFF.

This clonotype was counted only a few times. The V and J genes are TRBV20-1 and TRBJ1-1, with no clear D. The germline V gene has CDR1 DFQATT and CDR2 SNEGSKA (reference sequence). Trimming cost V 1 base and J 1 base, with 4 bases left between them. The CDR3 has 12 residues. The chain's CDR3 is CSARVKNTEAFF. DNA for the CDR3: TGCAGTGCTAGAGTTAAGAACACTGAAGCTTTCTTT.

The chain uses TRBV12-3 or TRBV12-4 and TRBJ2-3; D unclear. The V gene lost 3 bases and the J gene lost 2 bases, with 6 bases spanning the gap. The length of the CDR3 is 13 residues. The CDR3 sequence: CASSLFHTDTQYF. CDR3 in DNA: TGTGCCAGCAGTTTGTTCCACACAGATACGCAGTATTTT.

The rearrangement links TRBV6-1 to TRBJ1-3; D not certain. Trimming shortened V by 3 bases and J by 8 bases, and 11 bases separated the two germline ends. Germline assignment: CDR1 MNHNS and CDR2 SASEGT. CDR3 size: 13 residues. The CDR3 coding sequence is TGTGCCAGCAGTGAGGCGGTCCGGGACACCATATATTTT. Translation gives CASSEAVRDTIYF.

V is TRBV5-4 and J is TRBJ2-3, with 14 bases fitting TRBD2. Germline V CDR1 and CDR2: SGHNT, YYREEE (reference sequence). The CDR3 contains 17 residues. V lost 4 bases and J lost 2; bases outside the gene matches: 6. The CDR3 here is CASSGLTSGRATDTQYF. Here the CDR3 DNA reads TGTGCCAGCAGCGGACTGACTAGCGGGAGGGCCACAGATACGCAGTATTTT.

The chain employs TRBV2 and TRBJ2-2, with D possibly TRBD1 on 5 matching bases. The ends were cut back, 7 bases at V and 6 bases at J, with 15 bases in the middle. This CDR3 is 14 amino acids long. Germline V CDR1 and CDR2: SNHLY, FYNNEI. In DNA form, the CDR3 reads TGTGCCAGCATTATGACAGTAAACTCCGGGGAGCTGTTTTTT. It yields the protein CASIMTVNSGELFF. The variable domain in full, completed from reference TRBV2 and TRBJ2-2, reads EPEVTQTPSHQVTQMGQEVILRCVPISNHLYFYWYRQILGQKVEFLVSFYNNEISEKSEIFDDQFSVERPDGSNFTLKIRSTKLEDSAMYFCASIMTVNSGELFFGEGSRLTVL.

The table lists this clonotype with many counts. The chain uses TRBV20-1 and TRBJ2-7; 11 bases line up with TRBD2. From germline, CDR1 is DFQATT and CDR2 SNEGSKA (reference sequence). J gave up 5 bases and V 0 bases, and 3 bases lay outside the gene matches. This CDR3 has 14 residues. This chain's CDR3 is CSARDPTSGNEQYF. For the CDR3, the DNA is TGCAGTGCTAGAGATCCGACTAGCGGGAACGAGCAGTACTTC.

This clonotype was counted at least ten times. The genes are TRBV3-1 and TRBJ2-7; 8 bases map to TRBD2. This CDR3 comprises 14 residues. J gave up 5 bases and V 2 bases, and 5 bases lay outside the gene matches. CDR1 and CDR2 from the germline V gene are LGHDT and YNNKEL (reference sequence). The CDR3 is CASSQNSGNDEQYF. The CDR3 nucleotides are TGTGCCAGCAGCCAAAATAGCGGGAACGACGAGCAGTACTTC.

This clonotype turned up a few times. CDR3 nucleotide sequence: TGTGCCAGTAGTGCCGGGATAAACCCCCACGAGCAGTACTTC. Residues: CASSAGINPHEQYF. V is TRBV19 and J is TRBJ2-7; possible D gene TRBD2, 5 bases. This CDR3 spans 14 amino acids. The germline gives CDR1 LNHDA, CDR2 SQIVND (reference sequence). Trimming cost V 5 bases and J 5 bases, with 16 bases left between them.

This clonotype was counted at least ten times. The J gene is TRBJ2-7, the V gene TRBV12-3 or TRBV12-4, with TRBD2 matching 16 bases. The CDR3 consists of 20 residues. The J segment lost 0 bases and the V segment lost 4 bases, leaving 12 bases of the junction unmatched. The CDR3 DNA is TGTGCCAGCAGTTCGCGGCCGGGACTAGCGGGAGGGCTAAGCTCCTACGAGCAGTACTTC. Its protein is CASSSRPGLAGGLSSYEQYF.

This clonotype was seen ten or more times. The chain has TRBV7-3 and TRBJ2-1, with TRBD2 as a possible D gene (5 bases). Trimming took 5 bases from V and 0 from J, leaving 11 bases between them. The CDR3 contains 15 residues. Germline CDR1 reads SGHTA; CDR2 reads FQGTGA. The CDR3 spells CASSPDLSSYNEQFF. The CDR3, as DNA: TGTGCCAGCAGCCCGGACTTGAGCTCCTACAATGAGCAGTTCTTC.

The rearrangement links TRBV4-2 to TRBJ2-7; TRBD2 might be the D (5 bases). Germline lookup yields CDR1 LGHNA and CDR2 YNFKEQ. V shed 0 bases and J shed 0 bases, with 12 bases lying between them. The CDR3 extends over 16 amino acids. The CDR3 protein is CASSQERGLSSYEQYF. The DNA of the CDR3 is TGTGCCAGCAGCCAAGAGAGAGGGTTAAGCTCCTACGAGCAGTACTTC.

This clonotype has a count of ten or more. V is TRBV29-1 and J is TRBJ2-5; possibly TRBD2 for D (6 bases). V lost 5 bases, J lost 1 base, and 8 bases lay in between. CDR3 length equals 12 residues. Germline CDR1 is SQVTM and CDR2 is ANQGSEA. CDR3 DNA: TGCAGCGTTCAGGAGGGCCAAGAGACCCAGTACTTC. It yields the protein CSVQEGQETQYF.

This clonotype has only a few counts. The chain recombines TRBV5-1 with TRBJ2-7; TRBD2 matches 9 bases. The length of the CDR3 is 15 residues. With 5 bases clipped from V and 0 bases from J, the junction kept 6 bases outside the gene matches. CDR1 and CDR2 from the germline V gene are SGHRS and YFSETQ. The CDR3: CASRRLAELSYEQYF. The CDR3 region has the DNA TGCGCCAGCAGAAGACTAGCGGAACTCTCCTACGAGCAGTACTTC.

About this clonotype itself: With a much larger clone just one base away, this may be a read error. CDR3 residues: CASSESSGYQETQYF. For the CDR3, the DNA is TGTGCCAGCAGTGAGTCTTCGGGCTACCAAGAGACCCAGTACTTC. This chain joins TRBV28 and TRBJ2-5; D gene unclear. The CDR3 has 15 residues. From germline, CDR1 is MDHEN and CDR2 SYDVKM. Trimming cost V 5 bases and J 0 bases, with 13 bases left between them.